This note documents a single TCR beta chain sequence. Its antigen is undetermined. Germline-derived CDR1 and CDR2 are GTSNPN and SVGIG (reference sequence). The CDR3 extends over 14 amino acids. The V and J ends lost 6 bases and 3 bases, in that order; junction bases with no gene match: 10. The data are from a study of cytomegalovirus exposure and HLA in healthy donors. Findings and limits, study-wide: 15,000 to 20,000 TCR beta sequences were associated with HLA alleles at 0.05 false discovery rate in a later analysis.

The PCR made use of 60 Vbeta and 13 Jbeta primers. Clones were sequenced by immunoSEQ multiplex PCR, and TCRdb holds only the in-frame ones, with some missing. The sample records 150,000 to 200,000 clones, roughly 76% being singletons. The V and J genes are TRBV30 and TRBJ2-7, with 8 bases identical to TRBD2. Sequences were obtained from PBMCs. This TCR was sampled from a man between 40 and 49 years old in good health and CMV-seropositive. Here the CDR3 DNA reads TGTGCCTGCCGCGGGCGGGGGGCCTTCTACGAGCAGTACTTC. Amino acid sequence: CACRGRGAFYEQYF.